These T cell receptor beta chains were read from a single sample in a study of OX40 agonist ivuxolimab in advanced cancers. Measured with immunoSEQ multiplex PCR; TCRdb has only the in-frame clones, and not every one. The sample has fewer than 100,000 clones; around 80% are singletons. The sequenced sample was CD4+ or CD8+ T cells sorted from blood, obtained in a trial of the OX40 agonist ivuxolimab. These receptors were obtained from an adult with an advanced solid tumor such as melanoma, head and neck, liver or kidney cancer. CDR3s include the opening cysteine and the closing phenylalanine or tryptophan. D genes are given only for firm matches. Where a row states a size, it is once, few, many or the class of an expanded clone; other rows omit it.

TRBJ2-1 16 . TRBV9 TRBD1 CASSVSGTGGYNEQFF TGTGCCAGCAGCGTATCTGGAACAGGGGGGTACAATGAGCAGTTCTTC
TRBJ2-2 13 . TRBV18 . CASSPIMAGELFF TGTGCCAGCTCACCGATAATGGCCGGGGAGCTGTTTTTT
TRBJ2-1 15 . TRBV6-5 . CASSYGGIGIYEQFF TGTGCCAGCAGTTACGGGGGGATTGGTATTTATGAGCAGTTCTTC
TRBJ1-4 14 . TRBV27 . CATRSLGTNEKLFF TGTGCCACCCGGAGTCTGGGAACTAATGAAAAACTGTTTTTT
TRBJ2-3 15 once TRBV29-1 . CSARGTRAPTDTQYF TGCAGCGCCCGAGGTACTAGGGCGCCCACAGATACGCAGTATTTT
TRBJ2-7 15 . TRBV2 . CASSEVGRVTYEQYF TGTGCCAGCAGTGAAGTGGGCAGGGTTACCTACGAGCAGTACTTC
TRBJ1-3 16 once TRBV19 TRBD1 CASSIPTGGTGNTIYF TGTGCCAGTAGTATCCCTACAGGGGGCACTGGAAACACCATATATTTT
TRBJ1-1 15 . TRBV5-1 . CASSPTGTRNTEAFF TGCGCCAGCAGCCCGACCGGGACAAGGAACACTGAAGCTTTCTTT
TRBJ1-1 14 . TRBV25-1 . CASSESGRNTEAFF TGTGCCAGCAGTGAATCCGGGAGGAACACTGAAGCTTTCTTT
TRBJ1-1 14 once TRBV5-1 TRBD1 CASKVQGFESEAFF TGCGCCAGCAAAGTACAGGGGTTTGAATCTGAAGCTTTCTTT
TRBJ1-5 14 . TRBV19 . CASRGGRGNQPQHF TGTGCCAGTAGGGGGGGACGGGGCAATCAGCCCCAGCATTTT
TRBJ1-1 13 . TRBV6-4 TRBD1 CASSDRTGAEAFF TGTGCCAGCAGTGACAGGACAGGGGCTGAAGCTTTCTTT
TRBJ2-5 13 . TRBV5-1 . CASSPTPGETQYF TGCGCCAGCAGCCCCACCCCCGGAGAGACCCAGTACTTC
TRBJ1-3 15 . TRBV7-9 TRBD1 CASSSRTGSLNTIYF TGTGCCAGCAGCTCCCGGACAGGTTCCCTAAACACCATATATTTT
TRBJ2-1 12 . TRBV11-1 . CASSSGRNEQFF TGTGCCAGCAGCTCCGGGAGAAATGAGCAGTTCTTC
TRBJ1-1 17 . TRBV5-1 TRBD1 CASRRTQGALMNTEAFF TGCGCCAGCAGACGAACGCAGGGGGCCTTAATGAACACTGAAGCTTTCTTT
TRBJ1-1 15 . TRBV18 TRBD1 CASSPIQGGYTEAFF TGTGCCAGCTCTCCTATTCAGGGGGGTTACACTGAAGCTTTCTTT
TRBJ1-1 13 . TRBV4-3 TRBD1 CASSPGATGAAFF TGCGCCAGCAGCCCGGGGGCGACAGGGGCAGCTTTCTTT
TRBJ1-2 16 . TRBV4-1 . CASSQDIGARVYGYTF TGCGCCAGCAGCCAAGATATCGGGGCGAGGGTCTATGGCTACACCTTC
TRBJ2-2 15 few TRBV6-1 TRBD1 CASSVRQGNTGELFF TGTGCCAGCAGTGTAAGACAGGGGAACACCGGGGAGCTGTTTTTT
TRBJ1-1 13 . TRBV2 TRBD1 CASTQGASTEAFF TGTGCCAGTACACAGGGGGCTAGCACTGAAGCTTTCTTT
TRBJ1-3 14 . TRBV19 . CASSRADSGNTIYF TGTGCCAGTAGTCGGGCCGACTCTGGAAACACCATATATTTT
TRBJ1-5 14 few TRBV30 TRBD1 CAWSGTGGNQPQHF TGTGCCTGGAGCGGGACAGGGGGCAATCAGCCCCAGCATTTT
TRBJ2-5 14 . TRBV28 . CASSPAGQQETQYF TGTGCCAGCAGTCCCGCCGGACAGCAAGAGACCCAGTACTTC
TRBJ1-2 15 . TRBV6-1 . CASSTGKGSNYGYTF TGTGCCAGCAGTACAGGGAAGGGTTCTAACTATGGCTACACCTTC
TRBJ2-1 15 . TRBV7-6 . CASSLRGLGANEQFF TGTGCCAGCAGCTTACGAGGGTTGGGGGCCAATGAGCAGTTCTTC
TRBJ2-3 15 . TRBV7-9 . CASSLAGGRPDTQYF TGTGCCAGCAGCTTAGCTGGGGGGCGCCCAGATACGCAGTATTTT
TRBJ1-5 15 . TRBV6-5 . CASSYSRQYNQPQHF TGTGCCAGCAGTTACTCGAGACAGTACAATCAGCCCCAGCATTTT
TRBJ1-2 12 . TRBV30 . CAWSVKLGGYTF TGTGCCTGGAGTGTGAAATTGGGCGGCTACACCTTC
TRBJ2-5 13 . TRBV11-2 . CASSSTRQETQYF TGTGCCAGCAGCTCGACTAGACAAGAGACCCAGTACTTC
TRBJ2-7 13 . TRBV27 . CASSIPGPYEQYF TGTGCCAGCAGTATCCCGGGTCCTTACGAGCAGTACTTC
TRBJ1-1 15 . TRBV11-2 TRBD1 CASSFTGQGGTEAFF TGTGCCAGCAGCTTTACGGGACAGGGTGGGACTGAAGCTTTCTTT
TRBJ1-3 15 once TRBV5-1 . CASSLGVNSGNTIYF TGCGCCAGCAGCTTGGGGGTCAACTCTGGAAACACCATATATTTT
TRBJ2-2 13 . TRBV2 . CASSEQATGELFF TGTGCCAGCAGTGAACAGGCCACCGGGGAGCTGTTTTTT
TRBJ2-1 11 . TRBV6-6 . CASSPFNEQFF TGTGCCAGCAGTCCGTTCAATGAGCAGTTCTTC
TRBJ2-7 12 . TRBV28 . CASSFNTYEQYF TGTGCCAGCAGTTTTAATACCTACGAGCAGTACTTC
TRBJ2-1 15 . TRBV6-6 . CASQGLAVPYNEQFF TGTGCCAGCCAGGGACTCGCCGTCCCCTACAATGAGCAGTTCTTC
TRBJ1-1 14 few TRBV6-1 TRBD1 CASSETTGGTEAFF TGTGCCAGCAGTGAAACGACAGGGGGCACTGAAGCTTTCTTT
TRBJ2-1 16 . TRBV4-1 TRBD1 CASSQDPGQTYNEQFF TGCGCCAGCAGCCAAGATCCGGGACAGACCTACAATGAGCAGTTCTTC
TRBJ2-7 15 . TRBV7-8 . CASSLRRDLAYEQYF TGTGCCAGCAGCTTACGGAGGGACCTCGCCTACGAGCAGTACTTC
TRBJ2-3 15 . TRBV2 . CASSEQGRGTDTQYF TGTGCCAGCAGTGAACAGGGGCGAGGGACAGATACGCAGTATTTT
TRBJ1-2 15 . TRBV28 . CASSLGGTERYGYTF TGTGCCAGCAGTTTAGGGGGAACCGAGAGGTATGGCTACACCTTC
TRBJ2-3 12 . TRBV7-9 . CASSLVWGTQYF TGTGCCAGCAGCTTAGTTTGGGGTACGCAGTATTTT
TRBJ2-7 14 few TRBV5-6 . CASSLEQGRSEQYF TGTGCCAGCAGCTTGGAGCAGGGAAGGAGCGAGCAGTACTTC
TRBJ2-1 18 . TRBV4-3 TRBD2 CASSQGTSGLSSYNEQFF TGCGCCAGCAGCCAAGGGACTAGCGGGTTAAGCTCCTACAATGAGCAGTTCTTC
TRBJ1-1 14 . TRBV18 . CASSPDRLNTEAFF TGTGCCAGCTCACCCGACAGGCTGAACACTGAAGCTTTCTTT
TRBJ2-1 15 . TRBV7-9 . CASSTRGRKYNEQFF TGTGCCAGCAGCACGAGAGGACGGAAATACAATGAGCAGTTCTTC
TRBJ1-4 18 . TRBV4-1 . CASSRDGFRPATNEKLFF TGCGCCAGCAGCCGGGATGGATTTCGGCCTGCAACTAATGAAAAACTGTTTTTT
TRBJ2-1 15 . TRBV5-4 . CASSFPGAHYNEQFF TGTGCCAGCAGCTTTCCAGGGGCTCATTACAATGAGCAGTTCTTC
TRBJ2-7 13 . TRBV11-2 . CASSLGPTYEQYF TGTGCCAGCAGCTTAGGACCAACCTACGAGCAGTACTTC
TRBJ1-1 12 . TRBV29-1 . CSVANMNTEAFF TGCAGCGTTGCCAACATGAACACTGAAGCTTTCTTT